Below are 14 T cell receptor beta chains sequenced from a single sample in a study of blood T cell repertoires in COVID-19. Measured with immunoSEQ multiplex PCR; TCRdb has only the in-frame clones, and not every one. Altogether about 100,000 clones are present, about 86% being singletons, with the ten largest covering approximately 2.4%. The sample comprised PBMCs or T cells enriched from blood (not recorded which). All receptors come from a woman between 50 and 59 years old who had recovered from COVID-19.

The CDR3 DNA sequence: TGTGCCAGCAGGACGACGCCGGGGACAGCGAGGGATGAGCAGTTCTTC. Translating it yields CASRTTPGTARDEQFF. The chain has TRBV28 and TRBJ2-1; 7 bases fit TRBD1. This CDR3 has 16 residues. V shed 6 bases, J shed 8 bases, and the junction held 16 bases outside the gene matches. Per the germline V gene, CDR1 is MDHEN and CDR2 is SYDVKM.

CDR3 residues: CASSQSNYEQFF. CDR3 DNA: TGTGCCAGCAGCCAAAGCAACTATGAGCAGTTCTTC. This rearrangement joins TRBV3-1 (or the pseudogene TRBV3-2) to TRBJ2-1; D is uncertain. This CDR3 spans 12 amino acids. Trimming removed 2 bases at V and 8 bases at J, with 7 bases between. In germline, CDR1 is LGHDT, CDR2 YNNKEL (reference sequence).

The J gene is TRBJ2-7, the V gene TRBV5-1, with 10 bases fitting TRBD1. V dropped 4 bases and J dropped 6; count of bases not matched to a gene: 7. The CDR3 sequence is 14 residues long. Germline lookup yields CDR1 SGHRS and CDR2 YFSETQ. CDR3 sequence: CASSTGQGSGEQYF. In DNA, the CDR3 is TGCGCCAGCAGCACGGGACAGGGGAGTGGCGAGCAGTACTTC.

The sample holds one count of this clone. This sequence joins TRBV28 and TRBJ1-6; D perhaps matches TRBD1 (6 bases). CDR1 MDHEN and CDR2 SYDVKM come from the germline V gene. CDR3 length: 14 amino acids. V was clipped by 5 bases and J by 7 bases, with 12 bases between them. The DNA of the CDR3 is TGTGCCAGCAGTGAACAGGGTGTGAATTCACCCCTCCACTTT. Translation gives CASSEQGVNSPLHF.

In this sample, this clone turned up once. The chain combines TRBV7-9 with TRBJ2-3; D not resolved. Trimming shortened V by 5 bases and J by 5 bases, and 5 bases separated the two germline ends. The CDR3 runs 11 residues. Germline V gene sequence: CDR1 SEHNR, CDR2 FQNEAQ (reference sequence). CDR3 sequence reads: CASSLRDTQYF. The CDR3 region has the DNA TGTGCCAGCAGCCTAAGAGATACGCAGTATTTT.

The V gene is TRBV28, the J gene TRBJ2-3; TRBD2 might be the D (6 bases). The CDR3 is made up of 13 amino acids. The ends were cut back, 8 bases at V and 1 base at J, with 10 bases in the middle. Germline CDR1 MDHEN, CDR2 SYDVKM. This CDR3 reads CASRGLGTDTQYF. The CDR3 DNA follows: TGTGCCAGCCGGGGACTTGGCACAGATACGCAGTATTTT.

This sequence joins TRBV2 and TRBJ2-1, with D possibly matching TRBD1 (5 bases). The V and J ends lost 4 bases and 4 bases respectively, with 11 bases between them. The CDR3 is made up of 14 amino acids. Germline V CDR1 and CDR2: SNHLY, FYNNEI. CDR3 bases: TGTGCCAGCAGTGCCTACAGGATTTACAATGAGCAGTTCTTC. Encoded protein: CASSAYRIYNEQFF.

The chain couples TRBV15 to TRBJ1-5; D perhaps matches TRBD1 (6 bases). This CDR3 spans 14 amino acids. Deletions cut 5 bases from V and 6 bases from J, with 14 bases between. The germline V gene has CDR1 LNHNV and CDR2 YYDKDF (reference sequence). The CDR3 spells CATSAGGAGQPQHF. The CDR3 nucleotides are TGTGCCACCAGCGCTGGGGGGGCTGGTCAGCCCCAGCATTTT.

V is TRBV28 and J is TRBJ1-6, with 11 bases identical to TRBD1. CDR1 and CDR2 from the germline V gene are MDHEN and SYDVKM. The CDR3 runs 17 residues. The junction had 8 bases not matched to a gene; V was cut back by 5 bases and J by 5 bases. The CDR3 nucleotides read TGTGCCAGCAGTCCCGGACAGGGGGCGCGACATAATTCACCCCTCCACTTT. Translating it yields CASSPGQGARHNSPLHF.

This rearrangement joins TRBV28 to TRBJ1-2, with 7 bases lining up with TRBD1. Germline V gene lookup returns CDR1 MDHEN and CDR2 SYDVKM. The V and J ends lost 2 bases and 5 bases, in that order; junction bases with no gene match: 8. The CDR3 runs 15 residues. CDR3 sequence (DNA): TGTGCCAGCAGTTTAACAGGGGAGCGTGGGTATGGCTACACCTTC. Translated: CASSLTGERGYGYTF.

Turning to this clone: One end of the junction is discordant with germline, which a read error may explain. This chain connects TRBV20-1 to TRBJ1-2; maybe TRBD1 (5 bases). Germline values: CDR1 DFQATT, CDR2 SNEGSKA (reference sequence). This CDR3 has 13 residues. The CDR3 here is CSASVSVYQGSHF. The CDR3 DNA follows: TGCAGTGCTAGTGTGTCAGTTTATCAGGGTTCCCACTTC.

This rearrangement joins TRBV5-1 to TRBJ1-2, with 7 bases that match TRBD1. V lost 2 bases to trimming and J lost 4 bases; unmatched junction nucleotides: 8. This CDR3 spans 15 amino acids. Germline CDR1 is SGHRS and CDR2 is YFSETQ. CDR3 amino acids: CASSLTTQGTYGYTF. CDR3 coding DNA: TGCGCCAGCAGCTTAACTACACAGGGGACCTATGGCTACACCTTC.

The V call is TRBV7-9, the J call TRBJ2-3; a weak D match, TRBD1 (6 bases). Germline CDR1 SEHNR, CDR2 FQNEAQ (reference sequence). Trimming shortened V by 6 bases and J by 9 bases, and 22 bases separated the two germline ends. CDR3 length equals 15 residues. The CDR3 DNA reads as TGTGCCAGCAGTTCCTCGGACAGCACCCTCCTGACGCAGTATTTT. It encodes CASSSSDSTLLTQYF.

The chain couples TRBV7-2 to TRBJ2-7; 8 positions match TRBD1. The J segment lost 3 bases and the V segment lost 3 bases, leaving 4 bases of the junction unmatched. The CDR3 sequence is 14 residues long. The germline V gene has CDR1 SGHTA and CDR2 FQGNSA. The CDR3 protein is CASSFGTGNYEQYF. The CDR3, as DNA: TGTGCCAGCAGCTTCGGGACAGGAAACTACGAGCAGTACTTC.